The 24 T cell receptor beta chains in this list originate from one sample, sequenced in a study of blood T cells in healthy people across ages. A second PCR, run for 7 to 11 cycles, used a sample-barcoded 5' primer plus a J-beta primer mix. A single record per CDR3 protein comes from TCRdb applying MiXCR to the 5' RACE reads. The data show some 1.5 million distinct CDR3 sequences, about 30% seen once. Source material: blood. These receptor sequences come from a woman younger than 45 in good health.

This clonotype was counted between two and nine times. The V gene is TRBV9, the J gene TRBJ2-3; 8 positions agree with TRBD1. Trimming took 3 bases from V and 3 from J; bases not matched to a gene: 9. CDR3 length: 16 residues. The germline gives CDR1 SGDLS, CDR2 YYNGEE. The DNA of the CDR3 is TGTGCCAGCAGCGATTACCAGGGGGCGCGGACAGATACGCAGTATTTT. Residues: CASSDYQGARTDTQYF. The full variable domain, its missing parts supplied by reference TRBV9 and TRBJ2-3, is DSGVTQTPKHLITATGQRVTLRCSPRSGDLSVYWYQQSLDQGLQFLIQYYNGEERAKGNILERFSAQQFPDLHSELNLSSLELGDSALYFCASSDYQGARTDTQYFGPGTRLTVL.

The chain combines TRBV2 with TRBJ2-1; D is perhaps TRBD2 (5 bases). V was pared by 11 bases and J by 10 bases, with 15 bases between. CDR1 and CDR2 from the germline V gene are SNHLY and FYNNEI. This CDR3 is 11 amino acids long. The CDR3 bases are TGTGCCGGCCAGACCGGACTCGAGCAGTTCTTC. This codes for CAGQTGLEQFF.

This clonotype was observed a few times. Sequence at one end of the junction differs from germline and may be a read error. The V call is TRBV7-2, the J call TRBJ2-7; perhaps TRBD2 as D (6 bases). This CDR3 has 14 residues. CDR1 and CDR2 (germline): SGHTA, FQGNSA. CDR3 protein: CACSLIGGLDEQYF. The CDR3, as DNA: TGTGCCTGCAGCTTAATTGGAGGGCTCGACGAGCAGTACTTC.

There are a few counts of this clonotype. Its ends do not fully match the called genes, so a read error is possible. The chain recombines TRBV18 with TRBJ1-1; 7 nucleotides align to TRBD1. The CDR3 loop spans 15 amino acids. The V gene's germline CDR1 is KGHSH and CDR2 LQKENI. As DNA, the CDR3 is TGTGCCATCTCACCACTAGGGGACAGGAACACTGAAGCTTTCTTT. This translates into CAISPLGDRNTEAFF. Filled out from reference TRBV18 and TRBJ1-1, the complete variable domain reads NAGVMQNPRHLVRRRGQEARLRCSPMKGHSHVYWYRQLPEEGLKFMVYLQKENIIDESGMPKERFSAEFPKEGPSILRIQQVVRGDSAAYFCAISPLGDRNTEAFFGQGTRLTVV.

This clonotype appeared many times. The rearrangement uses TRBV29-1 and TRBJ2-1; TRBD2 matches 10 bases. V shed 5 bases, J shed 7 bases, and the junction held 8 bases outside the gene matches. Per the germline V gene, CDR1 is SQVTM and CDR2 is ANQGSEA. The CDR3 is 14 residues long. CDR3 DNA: TGCAGCGTTCCGGCTAGCGGGAGTCAGAATGAGCAGTTCTTC. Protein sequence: CSVPASGSQNEQFF.

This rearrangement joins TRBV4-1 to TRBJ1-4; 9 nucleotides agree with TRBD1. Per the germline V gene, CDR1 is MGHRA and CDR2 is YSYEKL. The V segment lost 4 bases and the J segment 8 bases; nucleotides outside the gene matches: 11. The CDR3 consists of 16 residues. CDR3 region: CASSRVYRGREEKLFF. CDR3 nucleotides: TGCGCCAGCAGCCGTGTTTACAGGGGGCGGGAAGAAAAACTGTTTTTT.

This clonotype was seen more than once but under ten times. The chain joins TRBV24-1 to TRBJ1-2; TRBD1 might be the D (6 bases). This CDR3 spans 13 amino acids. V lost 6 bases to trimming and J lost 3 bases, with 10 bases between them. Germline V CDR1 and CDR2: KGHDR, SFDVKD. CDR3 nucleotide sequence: TGTGCCACCAGTACAGGGTTCGACTATGGCTACACCTTC. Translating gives CATSTGFDYGYTF.

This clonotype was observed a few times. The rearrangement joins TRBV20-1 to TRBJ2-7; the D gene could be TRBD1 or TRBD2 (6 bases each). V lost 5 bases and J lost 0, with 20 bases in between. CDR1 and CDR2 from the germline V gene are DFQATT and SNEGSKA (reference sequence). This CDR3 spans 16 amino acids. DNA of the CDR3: TGCAGTGCTGGGCCTAGGGGGGTACCTAGCTCCTACGAGCAGTACTTC. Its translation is CSAGPRGVPSSYEQYF.

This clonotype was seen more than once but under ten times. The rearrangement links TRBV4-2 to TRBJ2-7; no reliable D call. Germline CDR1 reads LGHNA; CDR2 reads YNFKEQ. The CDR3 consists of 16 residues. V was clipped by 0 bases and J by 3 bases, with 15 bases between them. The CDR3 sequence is CASSQDRSGRSYEQYF. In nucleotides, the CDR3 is TGTGCCAGCAGCCAAGATCGTTCGGGCAGGAGCTACGAGCAGTACTTC.

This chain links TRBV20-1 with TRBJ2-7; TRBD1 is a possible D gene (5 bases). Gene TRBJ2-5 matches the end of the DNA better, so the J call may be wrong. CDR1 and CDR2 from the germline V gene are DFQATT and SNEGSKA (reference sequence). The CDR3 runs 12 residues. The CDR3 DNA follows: TGCAGTGCAAGTCAGGGTCAAGAGACCCAGTACTTC. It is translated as CSASQGQETQYF.

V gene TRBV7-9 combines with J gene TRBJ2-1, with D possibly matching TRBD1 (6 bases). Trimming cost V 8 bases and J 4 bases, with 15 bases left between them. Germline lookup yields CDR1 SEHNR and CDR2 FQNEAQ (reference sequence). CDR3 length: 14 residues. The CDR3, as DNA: TGTGCCAGCGCGTCGGACAGCCAGTACAATGAGCAGTTCTTC. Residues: CASASDSQYNEQFF. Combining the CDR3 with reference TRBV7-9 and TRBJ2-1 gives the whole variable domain DTGVSQNPRHKITKRGQNVTFRCDPISEHNRLYWYRQTLGQGPEFLTYFQNEAQLEKSRLLSDRFSAERPKGSFSTLEIQRTEQGDSAMYLCASASDSQYNEQFFGPGTRLTVL.

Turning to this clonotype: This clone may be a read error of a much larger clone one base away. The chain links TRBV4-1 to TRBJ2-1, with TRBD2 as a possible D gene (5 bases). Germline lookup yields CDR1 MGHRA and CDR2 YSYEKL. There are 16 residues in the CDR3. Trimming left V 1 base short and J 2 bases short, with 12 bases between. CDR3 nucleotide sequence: TGCGCCAGCAGCCAAGGTGCGGGTTCCCCCTACAATGAGCAGTTCTTC. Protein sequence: CASSQGAGSPYNEQFF.

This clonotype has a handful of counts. The CDR3 reads CASSSRRTGNDGELFF. In DNA, the CDR3 is TGTGCCAGTAGTAGTAGACGGACTGGCAATGACGGGGAGCTGTTTTTT. V and J are TRBV19 and TRBJ2-2, with TRBD2 as a possible D gene (5 bases). The CDR3 extends over 16 amino acids. Deletions cut 4 bases from V and 7 bases from J, with 19 bases between. Germline V gene sequence: CDR1 LNHDA, CDR2 SQIVND (reference sequence). Full variable domain (rest looked up from reference TRBV19 and TRBJ2-2): DGGITQSPKYLFRKEGQNVTLSCEQNLNHDAMYWYRQDPGQGLRLIYYSQIVNDFQKGDIAEGYSVSREKKESFPLTVTSAQKNPTAFYLCASSSRRTGNDGELFFGEGSRLTVL.

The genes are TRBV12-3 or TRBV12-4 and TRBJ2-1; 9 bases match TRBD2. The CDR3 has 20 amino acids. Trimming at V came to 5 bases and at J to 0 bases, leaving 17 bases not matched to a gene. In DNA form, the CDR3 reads TGTGCCAGCAGTCTCCTCCAGGCTAGCGGGGCCCTCAGCTCCTACAATGAGCAGTTCTTC. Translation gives CASSLLQASGALSSYNEQFF.

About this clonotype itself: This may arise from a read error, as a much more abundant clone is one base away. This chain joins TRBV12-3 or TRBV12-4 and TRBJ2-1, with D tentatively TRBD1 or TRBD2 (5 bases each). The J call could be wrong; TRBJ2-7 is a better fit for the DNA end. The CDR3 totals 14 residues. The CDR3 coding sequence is TGTGCCAGCAGGGCTGACAGCGGCTCCTACGAGCAGTACTTC. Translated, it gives CASRADSGSYEQYF.

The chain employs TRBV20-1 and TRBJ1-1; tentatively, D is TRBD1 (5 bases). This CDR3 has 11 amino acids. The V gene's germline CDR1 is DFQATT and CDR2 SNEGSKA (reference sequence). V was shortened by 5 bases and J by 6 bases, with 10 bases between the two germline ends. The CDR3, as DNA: TGCAGTGCTGGAGGGGATTCTGAAGCTTTCTTT. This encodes CSAGGDSEAFF.

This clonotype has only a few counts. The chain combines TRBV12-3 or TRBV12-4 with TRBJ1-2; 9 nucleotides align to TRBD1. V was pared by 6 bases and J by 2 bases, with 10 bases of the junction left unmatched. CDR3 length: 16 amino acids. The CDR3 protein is CASSQTPGTGNYGYTF. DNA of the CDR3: TGTGCCAGCAGCCAAACTCCTGGGACAGGGAACTATGGCTACACCTTC.

This CDR3 reads CSAEQGANTGELFF. The CDR3 DNA reads as TGCAGCGCCGAACAGGGGGCGAACACCGGGGAGCTGTTTTTT. This sequence joins TRBV29-1 and TRBJ2-2; the match to TRBD1 covers 8 bases. This CDR3 is 14 amino acids long. Germline CDR1 and CDR2: SQVTM and ANQGSEA. J was trimmed by 0 bases and V by 7 bases; bases with no gene match: 4.

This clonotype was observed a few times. CDR3 sequence reads: CASSSQSQLETQYF. Here the CDR3 DNA reads TGTGCCAGCAGCTCCCAGAGCCAATTAGAGACCCAGTACTTC. The chain has TRBV7-2 and TRBJ2-5; D uncertain. V was shortened by 4 bases and J by 4 bases, with 13 bases between the two germline ends. The germline CDR1 and CDR2 sequences are SGHTA and FQGNSA. The CDR3 loop spans 14 amino acids.

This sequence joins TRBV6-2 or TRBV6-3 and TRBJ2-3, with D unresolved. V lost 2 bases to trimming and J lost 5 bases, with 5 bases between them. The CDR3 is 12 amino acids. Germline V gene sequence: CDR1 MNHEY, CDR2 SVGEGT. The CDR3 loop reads CASSYQIDTQYF. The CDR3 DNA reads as TGTGCCAGCAGTTACCAGATAGATACGCAGTATTTT.

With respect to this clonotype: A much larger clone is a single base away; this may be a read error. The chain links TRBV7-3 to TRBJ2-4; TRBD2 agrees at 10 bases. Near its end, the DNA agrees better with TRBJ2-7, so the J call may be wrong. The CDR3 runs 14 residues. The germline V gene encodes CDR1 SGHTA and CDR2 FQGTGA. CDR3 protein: CASSWGLARSEQYF. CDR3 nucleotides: TGTGCCAGCAGCTGGGGACTAGCGAGGAGCGAGCAGTACTTC.

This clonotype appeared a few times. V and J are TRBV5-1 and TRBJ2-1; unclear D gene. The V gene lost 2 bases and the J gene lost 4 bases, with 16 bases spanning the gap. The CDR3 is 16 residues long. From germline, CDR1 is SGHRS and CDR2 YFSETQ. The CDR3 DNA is TGCGCCAGCAGCTTAAACCCAGCACAGACGTACAATGAGCAGTTCTTC. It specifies CASSLNPAQTYNEQFF.

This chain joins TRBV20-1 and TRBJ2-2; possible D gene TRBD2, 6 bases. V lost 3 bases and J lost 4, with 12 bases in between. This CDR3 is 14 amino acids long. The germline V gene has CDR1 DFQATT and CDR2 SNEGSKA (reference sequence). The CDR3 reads CSASSGWATGELFF. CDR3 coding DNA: TGCAGTGCTAGCAGCGGGTGGGCCACCGGGGAGCTGTTTTTT.

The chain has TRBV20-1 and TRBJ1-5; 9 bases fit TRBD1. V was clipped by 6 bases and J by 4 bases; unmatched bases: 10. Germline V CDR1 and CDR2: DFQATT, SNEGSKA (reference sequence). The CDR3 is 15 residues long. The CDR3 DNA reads TGCAGTGCCCCAAAGGGACAGGGTAAAAATCAGCCCCAGCATTTT. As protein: CSAPKGQGKNQPQHF.